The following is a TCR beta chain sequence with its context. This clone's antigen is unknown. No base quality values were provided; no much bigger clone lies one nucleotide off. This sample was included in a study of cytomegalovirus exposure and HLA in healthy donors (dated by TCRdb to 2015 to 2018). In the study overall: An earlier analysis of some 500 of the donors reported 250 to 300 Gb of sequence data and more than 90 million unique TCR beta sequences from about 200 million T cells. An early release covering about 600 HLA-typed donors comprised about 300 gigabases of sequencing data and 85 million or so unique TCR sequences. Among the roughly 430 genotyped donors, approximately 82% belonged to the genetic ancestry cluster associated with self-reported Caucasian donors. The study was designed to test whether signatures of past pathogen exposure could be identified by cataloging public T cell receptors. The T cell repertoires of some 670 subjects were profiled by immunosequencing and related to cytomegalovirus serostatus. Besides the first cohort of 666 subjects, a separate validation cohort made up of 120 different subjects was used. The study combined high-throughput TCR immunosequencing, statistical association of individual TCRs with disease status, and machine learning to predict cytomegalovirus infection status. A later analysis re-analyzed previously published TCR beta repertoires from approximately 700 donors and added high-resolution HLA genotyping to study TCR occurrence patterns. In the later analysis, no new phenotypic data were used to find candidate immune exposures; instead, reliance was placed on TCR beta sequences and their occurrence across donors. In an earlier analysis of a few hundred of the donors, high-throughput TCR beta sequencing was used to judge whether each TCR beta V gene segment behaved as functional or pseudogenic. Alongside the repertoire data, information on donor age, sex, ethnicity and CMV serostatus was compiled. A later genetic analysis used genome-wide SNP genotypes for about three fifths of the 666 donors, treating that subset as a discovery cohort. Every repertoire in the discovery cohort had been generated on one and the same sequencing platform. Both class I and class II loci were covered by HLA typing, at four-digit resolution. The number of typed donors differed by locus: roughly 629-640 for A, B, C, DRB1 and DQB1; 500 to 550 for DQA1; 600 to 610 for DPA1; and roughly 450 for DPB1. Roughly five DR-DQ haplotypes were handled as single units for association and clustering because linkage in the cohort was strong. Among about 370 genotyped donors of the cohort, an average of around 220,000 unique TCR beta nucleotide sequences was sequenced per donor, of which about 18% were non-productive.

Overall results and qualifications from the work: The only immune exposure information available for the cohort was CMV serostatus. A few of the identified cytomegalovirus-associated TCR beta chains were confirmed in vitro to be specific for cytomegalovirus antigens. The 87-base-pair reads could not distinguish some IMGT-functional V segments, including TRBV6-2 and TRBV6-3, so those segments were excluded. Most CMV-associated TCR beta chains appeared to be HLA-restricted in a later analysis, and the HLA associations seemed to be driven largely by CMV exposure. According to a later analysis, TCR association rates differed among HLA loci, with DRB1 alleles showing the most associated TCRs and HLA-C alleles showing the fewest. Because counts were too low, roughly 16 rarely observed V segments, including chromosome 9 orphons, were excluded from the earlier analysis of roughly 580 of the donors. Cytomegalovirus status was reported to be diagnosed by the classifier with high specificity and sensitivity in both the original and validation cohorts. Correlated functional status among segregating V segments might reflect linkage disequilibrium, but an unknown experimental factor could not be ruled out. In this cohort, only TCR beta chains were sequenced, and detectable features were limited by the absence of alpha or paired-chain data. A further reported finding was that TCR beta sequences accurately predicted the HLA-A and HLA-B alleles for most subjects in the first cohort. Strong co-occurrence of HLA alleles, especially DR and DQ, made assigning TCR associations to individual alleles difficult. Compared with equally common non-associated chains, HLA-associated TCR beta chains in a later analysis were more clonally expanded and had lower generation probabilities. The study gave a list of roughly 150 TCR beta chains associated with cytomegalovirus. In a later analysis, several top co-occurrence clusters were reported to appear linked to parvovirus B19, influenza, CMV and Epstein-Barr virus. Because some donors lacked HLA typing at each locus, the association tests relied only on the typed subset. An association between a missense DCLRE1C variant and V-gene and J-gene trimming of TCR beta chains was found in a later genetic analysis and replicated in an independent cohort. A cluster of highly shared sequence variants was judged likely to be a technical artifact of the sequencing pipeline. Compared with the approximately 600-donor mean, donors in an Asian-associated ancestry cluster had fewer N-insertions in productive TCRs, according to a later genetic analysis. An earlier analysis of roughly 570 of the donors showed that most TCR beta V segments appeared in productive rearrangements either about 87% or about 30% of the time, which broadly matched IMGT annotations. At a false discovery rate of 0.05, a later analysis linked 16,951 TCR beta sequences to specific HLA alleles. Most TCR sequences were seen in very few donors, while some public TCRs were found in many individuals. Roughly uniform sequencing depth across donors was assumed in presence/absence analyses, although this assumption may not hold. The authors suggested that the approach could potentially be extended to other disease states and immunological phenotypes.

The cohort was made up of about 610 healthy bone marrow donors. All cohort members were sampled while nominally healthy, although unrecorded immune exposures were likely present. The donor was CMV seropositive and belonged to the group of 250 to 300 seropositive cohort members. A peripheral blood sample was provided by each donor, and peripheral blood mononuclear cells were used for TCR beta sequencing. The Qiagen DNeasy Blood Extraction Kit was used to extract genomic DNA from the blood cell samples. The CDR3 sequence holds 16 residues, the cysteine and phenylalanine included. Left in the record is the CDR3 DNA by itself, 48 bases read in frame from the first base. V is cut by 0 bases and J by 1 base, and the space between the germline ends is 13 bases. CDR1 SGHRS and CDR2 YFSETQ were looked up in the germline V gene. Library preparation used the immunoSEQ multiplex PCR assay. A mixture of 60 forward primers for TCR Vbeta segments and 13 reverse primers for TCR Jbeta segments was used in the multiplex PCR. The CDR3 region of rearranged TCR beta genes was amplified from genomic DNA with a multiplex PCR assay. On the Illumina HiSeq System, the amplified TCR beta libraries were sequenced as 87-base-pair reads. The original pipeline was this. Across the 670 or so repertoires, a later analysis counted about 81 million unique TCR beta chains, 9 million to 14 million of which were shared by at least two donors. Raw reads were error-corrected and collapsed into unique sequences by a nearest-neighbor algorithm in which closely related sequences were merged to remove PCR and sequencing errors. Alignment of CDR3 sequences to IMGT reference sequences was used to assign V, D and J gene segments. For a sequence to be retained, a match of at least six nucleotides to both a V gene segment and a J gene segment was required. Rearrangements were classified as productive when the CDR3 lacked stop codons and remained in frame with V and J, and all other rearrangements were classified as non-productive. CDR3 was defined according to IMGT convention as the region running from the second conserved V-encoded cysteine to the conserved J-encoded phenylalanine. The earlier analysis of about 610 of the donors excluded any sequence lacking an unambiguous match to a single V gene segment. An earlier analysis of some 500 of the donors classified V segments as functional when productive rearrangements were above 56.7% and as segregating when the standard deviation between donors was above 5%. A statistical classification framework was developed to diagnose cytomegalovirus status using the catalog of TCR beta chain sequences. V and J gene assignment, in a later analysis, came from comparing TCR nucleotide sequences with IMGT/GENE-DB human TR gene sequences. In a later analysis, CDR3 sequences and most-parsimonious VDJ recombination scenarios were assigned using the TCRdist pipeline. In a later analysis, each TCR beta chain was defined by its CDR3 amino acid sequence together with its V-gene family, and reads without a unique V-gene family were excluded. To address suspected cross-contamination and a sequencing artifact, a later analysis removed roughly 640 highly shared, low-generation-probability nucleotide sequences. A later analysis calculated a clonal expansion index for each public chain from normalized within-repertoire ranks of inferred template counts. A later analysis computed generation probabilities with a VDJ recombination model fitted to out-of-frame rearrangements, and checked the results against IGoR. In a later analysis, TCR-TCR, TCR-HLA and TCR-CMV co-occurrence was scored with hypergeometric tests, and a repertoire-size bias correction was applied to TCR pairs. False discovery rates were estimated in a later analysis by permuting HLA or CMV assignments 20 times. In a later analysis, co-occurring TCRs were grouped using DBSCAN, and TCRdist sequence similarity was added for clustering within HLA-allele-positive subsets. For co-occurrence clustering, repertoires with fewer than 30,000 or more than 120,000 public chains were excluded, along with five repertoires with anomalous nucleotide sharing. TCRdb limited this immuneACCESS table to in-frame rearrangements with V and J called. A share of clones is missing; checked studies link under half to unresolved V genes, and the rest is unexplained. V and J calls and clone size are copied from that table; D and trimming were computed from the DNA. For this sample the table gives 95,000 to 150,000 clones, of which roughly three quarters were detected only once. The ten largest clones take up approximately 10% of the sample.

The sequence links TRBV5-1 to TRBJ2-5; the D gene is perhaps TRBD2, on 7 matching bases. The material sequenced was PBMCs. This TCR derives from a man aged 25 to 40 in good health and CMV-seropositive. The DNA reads TGCGCCAGCAGCTTGGGCGGGGGCGGTTTCCAAGAGACCCAGTACTTC. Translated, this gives CASSLGGGGFQETQYF.